Listed here are 27 T cell receptor beta chains from one sample, sequenced in a study of preoperative IRX-2 immunotherapy in early breast cancer. Sequenced by immunoSEQ multiplex PCR; TCRdb stores in-frame clones only, minus some. The sample consists of 95,000 to 100,000 clones, more than 80% of them appearing once. The treatment: preoperative locoregional IRX-2 cytokine immunotherapy. The input for sequencing was tumor tissue, taken after IRX-2 immunotherapy. All receptors derive from a human donor with breast cancer.

The chain links TRBV30 to TRBJ2-7, with TRBD1 identical over 8 bases. The CDR3 is 13 residues long. Trimming cost V 4 bases and J 3 bases; bases outside gene matches: 5. CDR1 GTSNPN and CDR2 SVGIG come from the germline V gene (reference sequence). The CDR3 reads CAWNRQGNYEQYF. The CDR3 region has the DNA TGTGCCTGGAATCGACAGGGGAACTACGAGCAGTACTTC.

The chain is built from TRBV30 and TRBJ1-5; possibly TRBD1 for D (6 bases). CDR1 and CDR2 (germline): GTSNPN, SVGIG (reference sequence). V was trimmed by 0 bases and J by 4 bases, leaving 13 bases between them. CDR3 size: 15 residues. The CDR3: CAWSVGGGGNQPQHF. The CDR3 nucleotides are TGTGCCTGGAGTGTAGGGGGGGGAGGTAATCAGCCCCAGCATTTT.

The V call is TRBV6-8, the J call TRBJ1-2; D possibly corresponds to TRBD1 (6 bases). V shed 5 bases and J shed 8 bases, with 18 bases lying between them. CDR3 length: 14 amino acids. The germline V gene has CDR1 MNHGY and CDR2 SAAAGT. The CDR3 DNA is TGTGCCAGCAGTGGGAACAGGGCTTGGGAGGGCTACACCTTC. This sequence encodes CASSGNRAWEGYTF.

The rearrangement uses TRBV5-1 and TRBJ1-5, with 10 bases that match TRBD1. The germline V gene encodes CDR1 SGHRS and CDR2 YFSETQ. Trimming removed 0 bases from V and 6 bases from J; junction bases left unmatched: 9. The CDR3 has 17 amino acids. Written as DNA, the CDR3 is TGCGCCAGCAGCTTGGCCGGGACAGGGGTTGAAGCTCAGCCCCAGCATTTT. Amino acids: CASSLAGTGVEAQPQHF.

The CDR3 region is CASSPPGRGYGYTF. Written as DNA, the CDR3 is TGTGCCAGCAGCCCCCCGGGGAGGGGATATGGCTACACCTTC. The V gene is TRBV28, the J gene TRBJ1-2, with a tentative D call TRBD1 (5 bases). Between the trimmed V and J ends, which lost 6 bases and 5 bases, there was a span of 16 bases. This CDR3 has 14 amino acids. CDR1 and CDR2 (germline): MDHEN, SYDVKM.

The CDR3 nucleotides read TGTGCCTGGAGTATGGGGCCAGATACGCAGTATTTT. As protein: CAWSMGPDTQYF. The chain recombines TRBV30 with TRBJ2-3, with D maybe TRBD1 (5 bases). The germline V gene has CDR1 GTSNPN and CDR2 SVGIG (reference sequence). Deletions cut 2 bases from V and 4 bases from J, with 7 bases between. The length of the CDR3 is 12 residues.

The chain links TRBV5-1 to TRBJ2-3; no reliable D call. CDR1 is SGHRS and CDR2 is YFSETQ in the germline V gene. The CDR3 spans 14 residues. Trimming cost V 5 bases and J 0 bases, with 10 bases left between them. The chain's CDR3 is CASSLQTSTDTQYF. The CDR3 DNA follows: TGCGCCAGCAGTTTACAGACTAGCACAGATACGCAGTATTTT. Filled out from reference TRBV5-1 and TRBJ2-3, the complete variable domain reads KAGVTQTPRYLIKTRGQQVTLSCSPISGHRSVSWYQQTPGQGLQFLFEYFSETQRNKGNFPGRFSGRQFSNSRSEMNVSTLELGDSALYLCASSLQTSTDTQYFGPGTRLTVL.

The DNA of the CDR3 is TGTGCCAGCAGTTTAGTGTCGGGATTGAACACTGAAGCTTTCTTT. It specifies CASSLVSGLNTEAFF. This chain joins TRBV28 and TRBJ1-1, with D uncertain. Germline V gives CDR1 MDHEN, CDR2 SYDVKM. Trimming cost V 2 bases and J 0 bases, with 10 bases left between them. The CDR3 spans 15 residues.

Points on this clone: The missing CDR3 end, 1 residue past where the read stops, is filled in from the germline J gene. V is TRBV11-3 and J is TRBJ1-3; TRBD1 is a possible D gene (5 bases). In germline, CDR1 is SGHNT, CDR2 YENEEA. Trimming cost V 0 bases and J 0 bases, with 6 bases left between them. The CDR3 is 15 amino acids. The CDR3 region is CASSLETDSGNTIYF. CDR3 DNA (partial): TGTGCCAGCAGCTTAGAGACAGACTCTGGAAACACCATATAT. Full variable domain (missing parts from reference TRBV11-3 and TRBJ1-3): EAGVVQSPRYKIIEKKQPVAFWCNPISGHNTLYWYLQNLGQGPELLIRYENEEAVDDSQLPKDRFSAERLKGVDSTLKIQPAELGDSAVYLCASSLETDSGNTIYFGEGSWLTVV.

The count of this clone is one. This chain uses TRBV6-8 with TRBJ1-1; TRBD1 might be the D (6 bases). Trimming shortened V by 10 bases and J by 5 bases, and 14 bases separated the two germline ends. The CDR3 length is 12 residues. Germline lookup yields CDR1 MNHGY and CDR2 SAAAGT. The CDR3 reads CAIREGGTEAFF. Written as DNA, the CDR3 is TGTGCCATTCGGGAAGGGGGGACTGAAGCTTTCTTT.

This clone showed up just a few times. The CDR3 DNA is TGCGCCAGCAGCAGCCTACAGGGCAAAGCCCCGTATGGCTACACCTTC. It codes for CASSSLQGKAPYGYTF. The chain combines TRBV5-1 with TRBJ1-2, with a weak D call TRBD1 (6 bases). CDR3 length: 16 amino acids. Per the germline V gene, CDR1 is SGHRS and CDR2 is YFSETQ. V lost 4 bases and J 5 bases, leaving 21 bases between the germline ends. Drawing the rest from reference TRBV5-1 and TRBJ1-2, the complete variable domain is KAGVTQTPRYLIKTRGQQVTLSCSPISGHRSVSWYQQTPGQGLQFLFEYFSETQRNKGNFPGRFSGRQFSNSRSEMNVSTLELGDSALYLCASSSLQGKAPYGYTFGSGTRLTVV.

The genes are TRBV19 and TRBJ2-7; a weak D match, TRBD1 (5 bases). The CDR3 is 13 residues long. Trimming stripped 6 bases from V and 0 bases from J, with 9 bases between. Germline loops: CDR1 LNHDA, CDR2 SQIVND (reference sequence). This CDR3 reads CASRDTNSYEQYF. CDR3 sequence (DNA): TGTGCCAGTAGGGACACCAACTCCTACGAGCAGTACTTC.

The chain joins TRBV5-1 to TRBJ1-1; tentative D call: TRBD1 (6 bases). From germline, CDR1 is SGHRS and CDR2 YFSETQ. There are 16 residues in the CDR3. With 4 bases removed from V and 1 base from J, the gap between germline ends came to 17 bases. The CDR3 DNA is TGCGCCAGCAGCCCGACCCAGGGGACGGCGAACACTGAAGCTTTCTTT. Its protein is CASSPTQGTANTEAFF. Complete variable domain (other parts from reference TRBV5-1 and TRBJ1-1): KAGVTQTPRYLIKTRGQQVTLSCSPISGHRSVSWYQQTPGQGLQFLFEYFSETQRNKGNFPGRFSGRQFSNSRSEMNVSTLELGDSALYLCASSPTQGTANTEAFFGQGTRLTVV.

This chain joins TRBV19 and TRBJ1-5; D gene ambiguous. The CDR3 sequence is 15 residues long. Germline values: CDR1 LNHDA, CDR2 SQIVND (reference sequence). V was cut by 3 bases and J by 4 bases, with 13 bases left in between. For the CDR3, the DNA is TGTGCCAGTAGTATGGCCGTCGTTAATAATCAGCCCCAGCATTTT. This sequence encodes CASSMAVVNNQPQHF.

This chain joins TRBV5-1 and TRBJ1-4; D possibly corresponds to TRBD1 (5 bases). Trimming removed 6 bases at V and 2 bases at J, with 14 bases between. The CDR3 sequence is 15 residues long. Per germline, CDR1 SGHRS and CDR2 YFSETQ. In DNA, the CDR3 is TGCGCCAGCACGCTGGGGGGAACGACTAATGAAAAACTGTTTTTT. This translates into CASTLGGTTNEKLFF.

The chain uses TRBV30 and TRBJ1-2, with unresolved D. With 5 bases removed from V and 4 bases from J, the gap between germline ends came to 20 bases. This CDR3 region has 15 residues. Germline assignment: CDR1 GTSNPN and CDR2 SVGIG (reference sequence). The CDR3: CAWVGSIPGSYGYTF. In nucleotides, the CDR3 is TGTGCCTGGGTTGGATCAATCCCGGGTAGCTATGGCTACACCTTC.

The V gene is TRBV29-1, the J gene TRBJ1-3; TRBD1 is a possible D gene (5 bases). Trimming removed 6 bases at V and 0 bases at J, with 9 bases between. CDR1 is SQVTM, CDR2 ANQGSEA, per germline. This CDR3 contains 13 residues. CDR3 sequence (DNA): TGCAGCGTGGGGCCGAGCTCTGGAAACACCATATATTTT. Translating it yields CSVGPSSGNTIYF. The variable domain in full, completed from reference TRBV29-1 and TRBJ1-3, reads SAVISQKPSRDICQRGTSLTIQCQVDSQVTMMFWYRQQPGQSLTLIATANQGSEATYESGFVIDKFPISRPNLTFSTLTVSNMSPEDSSIYLCSVGPSSGNTIYFGEGSWLTVV.

The chain links TRBV14 to TRBJ2-1; D is undetermined. CDR3 length: 13 amino acids. The V end was cut by 1 base, the J end by 9 bases, with 10 bases between. Germline lookup yields CDR1 SGHDN and CDR2 FVKESK. CDR3 sequence: CASSQAYSSEQFF. The CDR3 DNA sequence: TGTGCCAGCAGCCAAGCTTACTCCAGTGAGCAGTTCTTC.

The V and J genes are TRBV2 and TRBJ2-7; no reliable D call. This CDR3 has 13 residues. V was trimmed by 6 bases and J by 4 bases, leaving 13 bases between them. The germline gives CDR1 SNHLY, CDR2 FYNNEI. The CDR3 loop reads CASSDSAVYEQYF. CDR3 nucleotide sequence: TGTGCCAGCAGCGACTCCGCAGTGTACGAGCAGTACTTC.

This clone has just one count. V and J are TRBV19 and TRBJ2-4, with D possibly TRBD2 on 5 matching bases. Germline V gene sequence: CDR1 LNHDA, CDR2 SQIVND (reference sequence). V dropped 1 base and J dropped 0 bases, with 7 bases sitting between them. The CDR3 covers 15 residues. The CDR3 loop reads CASSIAGLAKNIQYF. CDR3 DNA: TGTGCCAGTAGTATAGCGGGGTTAGCCAAAAACATTCAGTACTTC.

J is TRBJ1-5 and V is TRBV11-3; possibly TRBD1 for D (5 bases). The CDR3 length is 15 residues. Germline V gene lookup returns CDR1 SGHNT and CDR2 YENEEA. Deletions cut 1 base from V and 7 bases from J, with 14 bases between. In nucleotides, the CDR3 is TGTGCCAGCAGCTTAGTTGCACAGGCAGGACAGCCCCAGCATTTT. Its protein product is CASSLVAQAGQPQHF. Complete variable domain (other parts from reference TRBV11-3 and TRBJ1-5): EAGVVQSPRYKIIEKKQPVAFWCNPISGHNTLYWYLQNLGQGPELLIRYENEEAVDDSQLPKDRFSAERLKGVDSTLKIQPAELGDSAVYLCASSLVAQAGQPQHFGDGTRLSIL.

V usage is TRBV28 and J usage is TRBJ1-5; D ambiguous. The V end lost 2 bases, the J end lost 7 bases, and 6 bases lay between the germline ends. Germline V gene lookup returns CDR1 MDHEN and CDR2 SYDVKM. This CDR3 comprises 12 residues. The CDR3 coding sequence is TGTGCCAGCAGTTTACCGGACCAGCCCCAGCATTTT. It translates to CASSLPDQPQHF.

This rearrangement joins TRBV30 to TRBJ1-1; TRBD1 aligns across 9 bases. Germline loops: CDR1 GTSNPN, CDR2 SVGIG (reference sequence). The CDR3 is 13 residues long. The J segment lost 3 bases and the V segment lost 5 bases, leaving 4 bases of the junction unmatched. CDR3 sequence reads: CAWGGQGYTEAFF. CDR3 bases: TGTGCCTGGGGAGGACAGGGGTACACTGAAGCTTTCTTT.

This chain connects TRBV25-1 to TRBJ2-7; D perhaps matches TRBD1 (6 bases). Trimming took off 5 bases at V and 6 bases at J, with 14 bases between the two ends. This CDR3 comprises 13 residues. The V gene's germline CDR1 is MGHDK and CDR2 SYGVNS. The CDR3 region is CASSTTGAGEQYF. CDR3 DNA: TGTGCCAGCAGTACGACAGGCGCCGGCGAGCAGTACTTC.

This chain joins TRBV11-1 and TRBJ2-1; weak D call: TRBD1 (5 bases). This CDR3 has 16 residues. Per the germline V gene, CDR1 is SGHAT and CDR2 is FQDESV (reference sequence). Trimming took 5 bases from V and 8 from J, leaving 22 bases between them. The CDR3 protein is CASSLAPAGLSDEQFF. For the CDR3, the DNA is TGTGCCAGCAGCCTTGCACCGGCAGGGCTCTCGGATGAGCAGTTCTTC.

The chain carries TRBV6-8 and TRBJ1-4; 10 bases agree with TRBD1. After removal of 7 bases from V and 7 bases from J, the junction contained 9 bases not matched to a gene. CDR1 is MNHGY, CDR2 SAAAGT, per germline. This CDR3 contains 15 residues. In DNA, the CDR3 is TGTGCCAGCACTCTATTGGACAGGGGGGCTGAAAAACTGTTTTTT. It encodes CASTLLDRGAEKLFF.

The V call is TRBV6-8, the J call TRBJ1-1; a possible D gene is TRBD1 (5 bases). This CDR3 has 13 residues. V was cut by 5 bases and J by 1 base, with 8 bases left in between. Germline-derived CDR1 and CDR2 are MNHGY and SAAAGT. CDR3 sequence reads: CASSRGENTEAFF. The CDR3 DNA follows: TGTGCCAGCAGTAGAGGGGAGAACACTGAAGCTTTCTTT.